These 32 T cell receptor beta chains originate from one sample sequenced in a study of blood T cell repertoires in COVID-19. Clones were read by immunoSEQ multiplex PCR, and TCRdb kept only the in-frame ones, dropping some. The table records about 520,000 clones, over 75% of them present only once. Sequenced sample: peripheral blood. These TCRs come from a human donor in a cohort sampled during active COVID-19.

The rearrangement links TRBV28 to TRBJ2-3; tentatively, D is TRBD1 (5 bases). Trimming removed 3 bases from V and 2 bases from J, with 9 bases in between. The germline CDR1 and CDR2 sequences are MDHEN and SYDVKM. The length of the CDR3 is 14 residues. CDR3 region: CASSLGLPTDTQYF. CDR3 bases: TGTGCCAGCAGTTTGGGGCTCCCCACAGATACGCAGTATTTT.

The chain has TRBV4-3 and TRBJ2-7, with 7 bases identical to TRBD2. This CDR3 is 15 amino acids long. Germline V gene data show CDR1 as LGHNA and CDR2 as YSLEER. Unmatched junction bases numbered 6, after V lost 4 bases and J lost 0 bases. The DNA for the CDR3 is TGCGCCAGCAGCCGGGGGAGGGACCACTCCTACGAGCAGTACTTC. Its translation is CASSRGRDHSYEQYF.

As to this clone: This sample includes further DNA sequences coding for the same CDR3. The gene calls are TRBV19 and TRBJ2-1; TRBD2 aligns across 11 bases. In germline, CDR1 is LNHDA, CDR2 SQIVND (reference sequence). CDR3 length: 15 amino acids. V shed 4 bases, J shed 4 bases, and the junction held 3 bases outside the gene matches. CDR3 loop: CASSTTSGGYNEQFF. CDR3 bases: TGTGCCAGTAGTACAACTAGCGGGGGATACAATGAGCAGTTCTTC.

The count of this clone is one. The chain recombines TRBV5-1 with TRBJ2-2, with 7 nucleotides matching TRBD1. With V trimmed by 2 bases and J by 7 bases, 14 bases remained unmatched. CDR1 and CDR2 (germline): SGHRS, YFSETQ. The CDR3 extends over 17 amino acids. CDR3 DNA sequence: TGCGCCAGCAGCTTATCTCCAGGGACAGAAGATGTCGGGGAGCTGTTTTTT. Translating gives CASSLSPGTEDVGELFF.

The chain has TRBV19 and TRBJ1-1, with TRBD1 as a possible D gene (6 bases). Germline assignment: CDR1 LNHDA and CDR2 SQIVND (reference sequence). CDR3 length: 15 amino acids. Between the trimmed V and J ends, which lost 1 base and 3 bases, there was a span of 12 bases. CDR3 DNA sequence: TGTGCCAGTAGTATAGGGCAGGGGCCGGACACTGAAGCTTTCTTT. Protein product: CASSIGQGPDTEAFF.

This chain connects TRBV29-1 to TRBJ2-5; 14 bases match TRBD2. Per the germline V gene, CDR1 is SQVTM and CDR2 is ANQGSEA. The V gene end was trimmed by 6 bases and the J gene end by 2 bases; junction bases not matched to a gene: 2. This CDR3 contains 14 residues. This CDR3 is CSVTSGREQETQYF. The DNA of the CDR3 is TGCAGCGTGACTAGCGGGAGGGAGCAAGAGACCCAGTACTTC.

J is TRBJ1-1 and V is TRBV5-1; TRBD1 aligns across 10 bases. The germline V gene has CDR1 SGHRS and CDR2 YFSETQ. J was trimmed by 8 bases and V by 2 bases; bases with no gene match: 9. This CDR3 region has 15 residues. The CDR3 protein is CASSLNSGTGEEAFF. CDR3 bases: TGCGCCAGCAGCTTAAACTCAGGGACAGGGGAAGAAGCTTTCTTT.

This chain links TRBV6-5 with TRBJ2-3; TRBD1 aligns across 7 bases. Germline lookup yields CDR1 MNHEY and CDR2 SVGAGI. CDR3 length: 15 residues. V trimming: 4 bases; J trimming: 4 bases; junction bases outside the gene matches: 8. The CDR3 coding sequence is TGTGCCAGCAGTTTGCAGGGGGTCGCCGCAGATACGCAGTATTTT. This encodes CASSLQGVAADTQYF.

The V gene is TRBV9, the J gene TRBJ1-5, with D possibly matching TRBD1 (6 bases). CDR3 length equals 14 residues. V lost 4 bases to trimming and J lost 4 bases, with 12 bases between them. The V gene's germline CDR1 is SGDLS and CDR2 YYNGEE. The CDR3 spells CASSPRQGNQPQHF. Written as DNA, the CDR3 is TGTGCCAGCAGCCCCCGCCAGGGGAATCAGCCCCAGCATTTT.

The chain uses TRBV2 and TRBJ1-5, with 7 bases fitting TRBD1. V trimming: 4 bases; J trimming: 4 bases; junction bases outside the gene matches: 4. The CDR3 covers 14 residues. From germline, CDR1 is SNHLY and CDR2 FYNNEI. CDR3 nucleotides: TGTGCCAGCAGTGGACAGGGCGTGAATCAGCCCCAGCATTTT. It specifies CASSGQGVNQPQHF.

V is TRBV19 and J is TRBJ1-5; 7 bases align to TRBD1. Germline values: CDR1 LNHDA, CDR2 SQIVND (reference sequence). The V and J ends lost 6 bases and 2 bases, in that order; junction bases with no gene match: 10. The CDR3 loop spans 16 amino acids. Here the CDR3 reads CASRGQAGGGNQPQHF. In DNA form, the CDR3 reads TGTGCCAGTAGGGGTCAGGCAGGGGGAGGCAATCAGCCCCAGCATTTT.

The rearrangement uses TRBV7-2 and TRBJ2-7; 7 bases match TRBD2. CDR3 length: 16 amino acids. J was trimmed by 0 bases and V by 5 bases; bases with no gene match: 10. Germline V lookup: CDR1 SGHTA, CDR2 FQGNSA. CDR3 in DNA: TGTGCCAGCAGCCAGTGGCCGGGGAGGGTCTCCTACGAGCAGTACTTC. The encoded protein is CASSQWPGRVSYEQYF.

The genes are TRBV19 and TRBJ2-3; a possible D gene is TRBD2 (5 bases). CDR3 length: 13 residues. The V gene's germline CDR1 is LNHDA and CDR2 SQIVND (reference sequence). Trimming removed 5 bases from V and 1 base from J, with 7 bases in between. The CDR3 is CASSLEGTDTQYF. DNA of the CDR3: TGTGCCAGTAGTCTGGAGGGCACAGATACGCAGTATTTT.

The chain carries TRBV7-3 and TRBJ2-2, with D perhaps TRBD1 (5 bases). Germline assignment: CDR1 SGHTA and CDR2 FQGTGA. The CDR3 is 16 amino acids. Trimming took 2 bases from V and 5 from J, leaving 15 bases between them. The CDR3 region has the DNA TGTGCCAGCAGCTTAGAATCCACAGGCGCTACCGGGGAGCTGTTTTTT. Translated: CASSLESTGATGELFF.

Turning to this clone: The junction does not match germline at one end; this may be a read error. The chain combines TRBV7-7 with TRBJ2-3, with D unresolved. The germline V gene has CDR1 SSHAT and CDR2 FNYEAQ (reference sequence). This CDR3 has 13 residues. CDR3 sequence: CASSLFYTDTQYF. The CDR3 region has the DNA TGTGCTAGCAGCTTATTCTACACAGATACGCAGTATTTT.

The chain uses TRBV5-4 and TRBJ2-7; TRBD2 is a possible D gene (5 bases). The CDR3 runs to 15 residues. Germline V gene sequence: CDR1 SGHNT, CDR2 YYREEE (reference sequence). Trimming pared 6 bases from V and 2 bases from J, leaving 18 bases between. The CDR3 DNA follows: TGTGCCAGCAAAGTGGCGGGCGGGCCAGCCTACGAGCAGTACTTC. Amino acid sequence: CASKVAGGPAYEQYF.

The DNA of the CDR3 is TGTGCCAGCAGCCTAACTACTAGACCCTACGAGCAGTACTTC. Translating gives CASSLTTRPYEQYF. The chain recombines TRBV5-4 with TRBJ2-7; D possibly corresponds to TRBD2 (5 bases). Germline V gene sequence: CDR1 SGHNT, CDR2 YYREEE (reference sequence). With 4 bases removed from V and 2 bases from J, the gap between germline ends came to 13 bases. This CDR3 is built from 14 residues.

A few counts support this clone. Different DNA sequences within this sample yield the same CDR3. The gene calls are TRBV19 and TRBJ1-1; possible D gene TRBD1, 6 bases. Germline V gives CDR1 LNHDA, CDR2 SQIVND (reference sequence). The CDR3 has 13 residues. V lost 4 bases and J 1 base, leaving 7 bases between the germline ends. The chain's CDR3 is CASSTTGNTEAFF. The CDR3 DNA is TGTGCCAGTAGTACGACAGGGAACACTGAAGCTTTCTTT.

In its sample, this clone was seen a few times. J is TRBJ2-1 and V is TRBV6-2 or TRBV6-3; D uncertain. V was shortened by 2 bases and J by 6 bases, with 11 bases between the two germline ends. Germline-derived CDR1 and CDR2 are MNHEY and SVGEGT. The CDR3 spans 14 residues. Here the CDR3 reads CASSYVLGANEQFF. The DNA for the CDR3 is TGTGCCAGCAGTTACGTCCTGGGCGCCAATGAGCAGTTCTTC.

The chain uses TRBV11-1 and TRBJ1-2; no firm D call. The CDR3 is 14 residues long. Germline CDR1 reads SGHAT; CDR2 reads FQDESV (reference sequence). Trimming pared 3 bases from V and 1 base from J, leaving 9 bases between. CDR3 sequence: CASSFGGNNYGYTF. In nucleotides, the CDR3 is TGTGCCAGCAGCTTCGGAGGGAATAACTATGGCTACACCTTC.

This chain uses TRBV7-6 with TRBJ2-7, with D possibly matching TRBD1 (6 bases). Germline CDR1 and CDR2: SGHVS and FNYEAQ. V dropped 4 bases and J dropped 3 bases, with 16 bases sitting between them. This CDR3 contains 15 residues. The CDR3 DNA follows: TGTGCCAGCAGCTCCCCCCCACAGGGTGGCTACGAGCAGTACTTC. Translation: CASSSPPQGGYEQYF. The variable domain in full, with the rest retrieved from reference TRBV7-6 and TRBJ2-7, is GAGVSQSPRYKVTKRGQDVALRCDPISGHVSLYWYRQALGQGPEFLTYFNYEAQQDKSGLPNDRFSAERPEGSISTLTIQRTEQRDSAMYRCASSSPPQGGYEQYFGPGTRLTVT.

This clone was detected only once. The genes are TRBV30 and TRBJ1-3, with D possibly matching TRBD1 (6 bases). The ends were cut back, 0 bases at V and 0 bases at J, with 12 bases in the middle. This CDR3 is built from 16 residues. CDR1 GTSNPN and CDR2 SVGIG come from the germline V gene (reference sequence). The CDR3 region is CAWSVTTGFSGNTIYF. CDR3 in DNA: TGTGCCTGGAGTGTAACCACAGGGTTCTCTGGAAACACCATATATTTT.

V and J are TRBV7-2 and TRBJ2-7, with a weak D call TRBD1 (6 bases). The V and J ends lost 4 bases and 0 bases respectively, with 16 bases between them. CDR3 length: 16 amino acids. Germline loops: CDR1 SGHTA, CDR2 FQGNSA. The CDR3 DNA reads as TGTGCCAGCAGCTGGATTCTTAGGGGGAGCTCCTACGAGCAGTACTTC. Protein: CASSWILRGSSYEQYF.

In regard to this clone: Other DNA sequences of this sample code for an identical CDR3. CDR3 bases: TGTGCCAGCAGTTTTAGGGGAGGCACTGAAGCTTTCTTT. Protein sequence: CASSFRGGTEAFF. The chain links TRBV12-3 or TRBV12-4 to TRBJ1-1; tentative D call: TRBD1 (5 bases). Trimming pared 3 bases from V and 4 bases from J, leaving 9 bases between. The CDR3 is 13 amino acids.

In nucleotides, the CDR3 is TGTGCCAGCACCTGGTTGGGCGCAACTAATGAAAAACTGTTTTTT. Translating gives CASTWLGATNEKLFF. The V gene is TRBV28, the J gene TRBJ1-4; D is unresolved. V lost 7 bases to trimming and J lost 0 bases, with 12 bases between them. The CDR3 has 15 residues. CDR1 MDHEN and CDR2 SYDVKM come from the germline V gene.

The gene calls are TRBV9 and TRBJ2-1, with 8 bases aligning to TRBD2. V gave up 1 base and J gave up 6 bases; unmatched junction bases: 6. Germline CDR1 and CDR2: SGDLS and YYNGEE. The CDR3 totals 15 residues. CDR3 in amino acids: CASSVLDGRANEQFF. CDR3 DNA sequence: TGTGCCAGCAGCGTACTTGACGGGAGGGCCAATGAGCAGTTCTTC.

The V gene is TRBV11-2, the J gene TRBJ1-1; 7 bases are a match to TRBD1. Germline loops: CDR1 SGHAT, CDR2 FQNNGV. The ends lost 3 bases at V and 4 bases at J; junction bases unmatched: 5. This CDR3 comprises 14 residues. CDR3: CASSFEAGGTEAFF. The CDR3, as DNA: TGTGCCAGCAGCTTCGAAGCAGGGGGCACTGAAGCTTTCTTT.

This rearrangement joins TRBV29-1 to TRBJ2-1; maybe TRBD2 (5 bases). Germline CDR1 and CDR2: SQVTM and ANQGSEA. This CDR3 contains 12 residues. V lost 6 bases, J lost 9 bases, and 15 bases lay in between. CDR3 DNA: TGCAGCGTCCGAGGGAATGGTGGTGAGCAGTTCTTC. It encodes CSVRGNGGEQFF.

This clone was seen only once. For the CDR3, the DNA is TGTGCCAGCACCGGACAGCCTAATTCACCCCTCCACTTT. Translated, it gives CASTGQPNSPLHF. This sequence joins TRBV12-3 or TRBV12-4 and TRBJ1-6; D possibly corresponds to TRBD1 (6 bases). The germline V and J ends were trimmed by 7 bases and 6 bases, with 10 bases remaining between them. This CDR3 is built from 13 residues.

V usage is TRBV19 and J usage is TRBJ1-2, with TRBD1 matching 8 bases. Trimming cost V 5 bases and J 7 bases; bases outside gene matches: 9. Germline CDR1 reads LNHDA; CDR2 reads SQIVND (reference sequence). The CDR3 consists of 14 residues. The CDR3 DNA reads as TGTGCCAGTAGTGCTCAGGGGGCGGTTAGTGGCTACACCTTC. As protein: CASSAQGAVSGYTF.

The chain has TRBV9 and TRBJ2-3, with 11 bases identical to TRBD1. This CDR3 is built from 15 residues. Losses at the gene ends were 4 bases for V and 2 bases for J; bases not matched to a gene: 3. CDR1 is SGDLS, CDR2 YYNGEE, per germline. CDR3 protein: CASSSDRGHTDTQYF. The CDR3 DNA sequence: TGTGCCAGCAGCTCGGACAGGGGGCACACAGATACGCAGTATTTT.

A word on this clone: Distinct nucleotide sequences in the sample also encode this CDR3. The chain uses TRBV18 and TRBJ2-5; D is unclear. Germline CDR1 KGHSH, CDR2 LQKENI. This CDR3 has 11 amino acids. V was cut by 6 bases and J by 6 bases, with 8 bases left in between. This chain's CDR3 is CASSPEKTQYF. DNA for the CDR3: TGTGCCAGCTCCCCAGAGAAGACCCAGTACTTC. Complete variable domain (other parts from reference TRBV18 and TRBJ2-5): NAGVMQNPRHLVRRRGQEARLRCSPMKGHSHVYWYRQLPEEGLKFMVYLQKENIIDESGMPKERFSAEFPKEGPSILRIQQVVRGDSAAYFCASSPEKTQYFGPGTRLLVL.